This is a list of T cell receptor beta chains from one sample in a study of T cell responses to AZD1222 COVID-19 vaccine. Produced via immunoSEQ multiplex PCR; TCRdb's table is partial and in-frame only. The table includes 210,000 or so clones, roughly 94% detected once. The source was peripheral blood, collected 28 days after the second dose of the MenACWY control vaccine. The origin of the receptors is an adult who received the MenACWY meningococcal vaccine as a control. CDR3s include the opening cysteine and the closing phenylalanine or tryptophan. Each record gives: J gene, V gene, clone size, D gene, CDR3 protein, CDR3 DNA. The D gene is left open where the match is weak. Only part of the rows carry a size: once, few, many, or a class if the clone is expanded.

TRBJ2-1 TRBV2 NA TRBD1 CASKEDRFNEQFF TGTGCCAGCAAAGAGGACAGGTTTAATGAGCAGTTCTTC
TRBJ2-3 TRBV7-2 NA NA CASRRGTDTQYF TGTGCCAGCCGGCGGGGCACAGATACGCAGTATTTT
TRBJ1-1 TRBV2 NA NA CASKRGESAFF TGTGCCAGCAAGAGGGGGGAGTCGGCTTTCTTT
TRBJ2-7 TRBV4-2 NA TRBD2 CASSPRLAGGYEQYF TGTGCCAGCAGCCCCCGACTAGCGGGAGGATACGAGCAGTACTTC
TRBJ2-1 TRBV7-3 NA TRBD1 CASGRGGDRGNNEQFF TGTGCCAGCGGGAGGGGAGGGGACAGGGGGAACAATGAGCAGTTCTTC
TRBJ2-5 TRBV5-4 NA TRBD1 CASSLKQGAQETQYF TGTGCCAGCAGCTTGAAGCAGGGGGCCCAAGAGACCCAGTACTTC
TRBJ1-6 TRBV19 NA NA CASSADRRYNSPLHF TGTGCCAGTAGTGCCGACAGGCGGTATAATTCACCCCTCCACTTT
TRBJ2-7 TRBV7-9 NA NA CASSLAGGLLPDEQYF TGTGCCAGCAGCTTAGCGGGAGGACTACTACCTGACGAGCAGTACTTC
TRBJ2-3 TRBV3-1/TRBV3-2 NA NA CASSQDRSSATQYF TGTGCCAGCAGCCAAGATCGGAGTTCGGCTACGCAGTATTTT
TRBJ2-7 TRBV19 NA NA CASSIELRPREQYF TGTGCCAGTAGTATAGAGCTTCGGCCCCGCGAGCAGTACTTC
TRBJ2-1 TRBV3-1/TRBV3-2 NA NA CASSQDGAVDPTGHNEQFF TGTGCCAGCAGCCAAGACGGGGCAGTCGATCCCACGGGACACAATGAGCAGTTCTTC
TRBJ2-7 TRBV10-3 NA TRBD1 CAIKRTGGEQYF TGTGCCATCAAACGGACAGGGGGGGAGCAGTACTTC
TRBJ2-7 TRBV7-8 once TRBD2 CASSTGATSGSPAYEQYF TGTGCCAGCAGCACAGGGGCCACTAGCGGGAGCCCAGCTTACGAGCAGTACTTC
TRBJ1-1 TRBV25-1 NA NA CASSARRPTAAFF TGTGCCAGCAGTGCGCGCAGGCCTACCGCAGCTTTCTTT
TRBJ2-3 TRBV20-1 NA NA CSADQGSTQYF TGCAGTGCTGACCAGGGTTCCACGCAGTATTTT
TRBJ2-7 TRBV11-2 NA NA CASSSAGQIEQYF TGTGCCAGCAGCTCGGCCGGGCAGATTGAGCAGTACTTC
TRBJ2-1 TRBV12-3/TRBV12-4 once NA CASSPGAVPHVIF TGTGCCAGCAGCCCGGGGGCTGTGCCCCATGTCATCTTC
TRBJ2-7 TRBV4-2 NA NA CASSQDSGGSYEQYF TGTGCCAGCAGCCAAGATTCTGGGGGGAGCTACGAGCAGTACTTC
TRBJ2-7 TRBV21-1 NA NA CASSKVGGLTSYEQYF TGTGCCAGCAGCAAAGTAGGGGGGCTAACCTCCTACGAGCAGTACTTC
TRBJ1-3 TRBV5-4 NA NA CASSLGRSSGNTIYF TGTGCCAGCAGCTTGGGACGGTCCTCTGGAAACACCATATATTTT
TRBJ2-5 TRBV5-1 once TRBD2 CASSLEPAGGAQETQYF TGCGCCAGCAGCTTGGAGCCGGCGGGAGGGGCTCAAGAGACCCAGTACTTC
TRBJ2-7 TRBV10-3 once TRBD2 CATVHRSGSGEQYF TGTGCCACCGTCCACCGCAGCGGGAGTGGCGAGCAGTACTTC
TRBJ1-3 TRBV5-1 NA NA CASSLVFGAGNTIYF TGCGCCAGCAGCTTGGTATTCGGGGCTGGAAACACCATATATTTT
TRBJ1-6 TRBV7-6 NA NA CASSSSILNSPLHF TGTGCCAGCAGTTCTTCAATTCTCAATTCACCCCTCCACTTT
TRBJ2-7 TRBV7-3 NA NA CASSLMGQFVYEQYF TGTGCCAGCAGCCTTATGGGGCAGTTCGTCTACGAGCAGTACTTC
TRBJ1-3 TRBV6-1 NA NA CASSEGNTIYF TGTGCCAGCAGTGAGGGAAACACCATATATTTT
TRBJ2-7 TRBV27 NA NA CASSFGLAREQYF TGTGCCAGCAGTTTCGGGCTAGCGCGCGAGCAGTACTTC
TRBJ1-2 TRBV7-9 NA NA CASSTGTDSYGYTF TGTGCCAGCAGCACCGGGACCGACTCCTATGGCTACACCTTC